This T cell receptor beta chain appears in the sequencing data of a study of cytomegalovirus exposure and HLA in healthy donors. This CDR3 has 15 residues. V dropped 4 bases and J dropped 0; count of bases not matched to a gene: 2. Germline CDR1 and CDR2: MGHRA and YSYEKL. A multiplex PCR was run with 60 Vbeta primers and 13 Jbeta primers. Only in-frame clones appear in the TCRdb table, and some are missing; sequencing was by immunoSEQ multiplex PCR. The sample comprises 99,000 or so clones, over 80% of which are singletons, and under 6.5% rests with the top ten. Concerning this clone itself: Its antigen is still unknown.

Notes on the study in general: Clonal expansion, a later analysis showed, was greater in HLA-associated TCR beta chains than in equally common others. Whilst most TCR sequences proved rare, a subset of public TCRs occurred across many donors. There were fewer than 200 TCR beta chains listed as cytomegalovirus-associated. An analysis that came later showed most CMV-associated TCR beta chains appearing HLA-restricted.

This clonotype was sampled from a man aged 18 to 30 in good health and CMV-seronegative. The sample comprised PBMCs. The rearrangement uses TRBV4-1 and TRBJ1-4; TRBD1 matches 7 bases. The CDR3 nucleotides read TGCGCCAGCAGCCTTCAGGGGGCAACTAATGAAAAACTGTTTTTT. Protein sequence: CASSLQGATNEKLFF.